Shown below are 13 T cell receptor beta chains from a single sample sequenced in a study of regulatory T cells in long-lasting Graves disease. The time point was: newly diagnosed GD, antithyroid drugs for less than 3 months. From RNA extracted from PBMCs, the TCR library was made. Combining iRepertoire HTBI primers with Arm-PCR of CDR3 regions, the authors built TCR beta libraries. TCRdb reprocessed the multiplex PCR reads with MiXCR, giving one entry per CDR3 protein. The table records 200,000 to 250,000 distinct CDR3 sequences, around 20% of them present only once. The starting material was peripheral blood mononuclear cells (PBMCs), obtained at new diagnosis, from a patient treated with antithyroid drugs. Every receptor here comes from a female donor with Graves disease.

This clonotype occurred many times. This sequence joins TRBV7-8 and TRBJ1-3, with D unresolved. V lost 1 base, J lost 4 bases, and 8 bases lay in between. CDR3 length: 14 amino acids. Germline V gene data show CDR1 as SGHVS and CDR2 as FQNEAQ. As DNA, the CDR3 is TGTGCCAGCAGCTTAGGTGCCCAGGGAAACACCATATATTTT. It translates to CASSLGAQGNTIYF. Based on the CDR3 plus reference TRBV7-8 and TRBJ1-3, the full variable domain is GAGVSQSPRYKVAKRGQDVALRCDPISGHVSLFWYQQALGQGPEFLTYFQNEAQLDKSGLPSDRFFAERPEGSVSTLKIQRTQQEDSAVYLCASSLGAQGNTIYFGEGSWLTVV.

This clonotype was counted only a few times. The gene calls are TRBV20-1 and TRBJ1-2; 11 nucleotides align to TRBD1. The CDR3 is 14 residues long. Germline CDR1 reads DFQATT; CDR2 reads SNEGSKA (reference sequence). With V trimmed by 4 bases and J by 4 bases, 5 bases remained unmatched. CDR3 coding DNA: TGCAGTGCTACCGGACAGGGGGCTGGCTATGGCTACACCTTC. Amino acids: CSATGQGAGYGYTF.

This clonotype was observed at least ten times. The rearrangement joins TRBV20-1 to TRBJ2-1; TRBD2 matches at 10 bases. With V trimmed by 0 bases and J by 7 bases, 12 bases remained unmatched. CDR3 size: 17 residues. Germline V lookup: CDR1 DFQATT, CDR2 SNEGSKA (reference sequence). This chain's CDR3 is CSARDASFSGGGNEQFF. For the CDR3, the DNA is TGCAGTGCTAGAGATGCCTCCTTCAGCGGGGGGGGGAATGAGCAGTTCTTC.

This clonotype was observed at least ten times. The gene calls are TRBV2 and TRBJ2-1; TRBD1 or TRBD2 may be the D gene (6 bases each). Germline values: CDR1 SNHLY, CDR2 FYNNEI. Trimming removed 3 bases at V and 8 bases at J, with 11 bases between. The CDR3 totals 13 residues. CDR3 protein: CASSDGGRDEQFF. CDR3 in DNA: TGTGCCAGCAGTGATGGGGGGCGGGATGAGCAGTTCTTC.

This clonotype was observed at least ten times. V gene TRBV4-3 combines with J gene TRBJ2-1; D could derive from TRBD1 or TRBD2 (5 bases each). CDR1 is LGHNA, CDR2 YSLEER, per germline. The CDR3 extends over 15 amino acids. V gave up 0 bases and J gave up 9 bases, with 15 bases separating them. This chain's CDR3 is CASSQESGRSIEQFF. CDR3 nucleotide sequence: TGCGCCAGCAGCCAAGAATCGGGACGGAGCATTGAGCAGTTCTTC.

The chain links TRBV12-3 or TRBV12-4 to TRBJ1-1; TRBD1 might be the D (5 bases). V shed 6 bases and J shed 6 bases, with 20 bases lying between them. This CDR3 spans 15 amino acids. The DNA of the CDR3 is TGTGCCAGCAGCTTGGGGGTGGGGCTAAATCCTGAAGCTTTCTTT. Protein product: CASSLGVGLNPEAFF.

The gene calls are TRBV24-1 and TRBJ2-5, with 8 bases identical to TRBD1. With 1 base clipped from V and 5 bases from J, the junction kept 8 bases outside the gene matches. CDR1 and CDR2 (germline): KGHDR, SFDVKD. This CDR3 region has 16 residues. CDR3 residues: CATSDFGRGRGETQYF. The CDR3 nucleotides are TGTGCCACCAGTGATTTCGGCAGGGGGCGCGGGGAGACCCAGTACTTC.

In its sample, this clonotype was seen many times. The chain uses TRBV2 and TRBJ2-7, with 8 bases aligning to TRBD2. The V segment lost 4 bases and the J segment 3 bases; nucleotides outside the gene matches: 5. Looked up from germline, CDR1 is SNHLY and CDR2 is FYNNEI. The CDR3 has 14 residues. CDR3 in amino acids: CASSGPLADYEQYF. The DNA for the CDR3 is TGTGCCAGCAGTGGCCCACTAGCGGACTACGAGCAGTACTTC.

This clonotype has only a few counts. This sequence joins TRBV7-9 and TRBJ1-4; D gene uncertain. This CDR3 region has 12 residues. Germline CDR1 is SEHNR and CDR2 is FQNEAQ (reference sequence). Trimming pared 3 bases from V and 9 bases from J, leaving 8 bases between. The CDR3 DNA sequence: TGTGCCAGCAGCTTTGGTTCTCAAAAACTGTTTTTT. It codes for CASSFGSQKLFF.

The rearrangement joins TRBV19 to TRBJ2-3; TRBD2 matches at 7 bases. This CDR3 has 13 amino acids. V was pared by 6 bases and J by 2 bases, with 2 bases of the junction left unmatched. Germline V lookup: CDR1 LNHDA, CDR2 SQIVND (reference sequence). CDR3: CASSGRFTDTQYF. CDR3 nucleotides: TGTGCCAGTAGCGGGAGGTTCACAGATACGCAGTATTTT.

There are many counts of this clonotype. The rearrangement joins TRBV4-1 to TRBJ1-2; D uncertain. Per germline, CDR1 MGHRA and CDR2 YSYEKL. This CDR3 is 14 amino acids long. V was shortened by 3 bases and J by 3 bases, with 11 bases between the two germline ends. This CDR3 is CASSQDPSHYGYTF. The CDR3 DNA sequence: TGCGCCAGCAGCCAGGATCCCTCCCACTATGGCTACACCTTC.

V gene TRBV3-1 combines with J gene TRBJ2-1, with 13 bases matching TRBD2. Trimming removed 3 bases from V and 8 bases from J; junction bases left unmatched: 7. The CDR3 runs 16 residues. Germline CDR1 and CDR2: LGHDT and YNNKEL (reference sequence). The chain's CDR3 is CASSQGLAGHGHEQFF. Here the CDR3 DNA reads TGTGCCAGCAGCCAGGGACTAGCGGGACACGGACATGAGCAGTTCTTC.

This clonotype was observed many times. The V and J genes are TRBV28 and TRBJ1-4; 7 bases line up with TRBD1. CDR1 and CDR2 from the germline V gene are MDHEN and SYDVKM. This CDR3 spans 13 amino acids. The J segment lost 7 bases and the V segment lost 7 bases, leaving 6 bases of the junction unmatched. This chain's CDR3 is CASTLNRGEKLFF. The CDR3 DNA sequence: TGTGCCAGCACCTTAAACAGGGGTGAAAAACTGTTTTTT.